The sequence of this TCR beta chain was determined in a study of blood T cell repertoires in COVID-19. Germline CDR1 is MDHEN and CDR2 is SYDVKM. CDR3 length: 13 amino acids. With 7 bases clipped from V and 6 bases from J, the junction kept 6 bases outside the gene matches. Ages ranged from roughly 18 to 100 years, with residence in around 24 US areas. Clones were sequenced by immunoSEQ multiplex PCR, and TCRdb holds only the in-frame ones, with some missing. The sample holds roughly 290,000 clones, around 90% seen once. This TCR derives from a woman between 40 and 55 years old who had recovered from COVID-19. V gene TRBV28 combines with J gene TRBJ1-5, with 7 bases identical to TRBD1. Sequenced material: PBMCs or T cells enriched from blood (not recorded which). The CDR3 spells CASNDRVGQPQHF. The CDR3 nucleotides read TGTGCCAGCAACGACAGGGTGGGTCAGCCCCAGCATTTT.